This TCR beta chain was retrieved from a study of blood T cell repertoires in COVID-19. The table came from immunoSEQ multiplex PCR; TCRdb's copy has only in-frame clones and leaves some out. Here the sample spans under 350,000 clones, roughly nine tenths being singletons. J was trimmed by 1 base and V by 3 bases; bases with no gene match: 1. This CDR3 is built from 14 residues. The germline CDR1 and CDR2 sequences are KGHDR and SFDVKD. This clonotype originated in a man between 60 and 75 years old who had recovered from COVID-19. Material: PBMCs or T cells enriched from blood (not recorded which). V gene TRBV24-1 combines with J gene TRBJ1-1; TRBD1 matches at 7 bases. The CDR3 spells CATSDGTANTEAFF. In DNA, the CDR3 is TGTGCCACCAGTGATGGGACAGCGAACACTGAAGCTTTCTTT.